Shown below are 5 T cell receptor beta chains from a single sample sequenced in a study of beta chain features in type 1 diabetes. Expressed TCRB transcripts got sequenced, as all isolated RNA was reverse transcribed. The method was immunoSEQ multiplex PCR; TCRdb's version includes in-frame clones alone and lacks a portion of them. This sample yields 200,000 to 250,000 clones, of which roughly 13% are seen a single time; roughly 0.024% belongs to the top ten. Sequences were obtained from naive CD4+ T cells from blood. The receptors derive from a middle-aged woman in good health.

The V and J genes are TRBV5-4 and TRBJ1-1, with D tentatively TRBD1 (6 bases). CDR3 size: 14 residues. Germline V gene sequence: CDR1 SGHNT, CDR2 YYREEE (reference sequence). V lost 2 bases and J lost 4, with 12 bases in between. The chain's CDR3 is CASSLLQGPTEAFF. The CDR3 nucleotides read TGTGCCAGCAGCTTATTACAGGGTCCCACTGAAGCTTTCTTT.

The chain uses TRBV6-5 and TRBJ2-3, with D tentatively TRBD2 (7 bases). Germline loops: CDR1 MNHEY, CDR2 SVGAGI. There are 15 residues in the CDR3. The V end was cut by 7 bases, the J end by 2 bases, with 16 bases between. In nucleotides, the CDR3 is TGTGCCAGCACCCTAGGCGGGGGACACACAGATACGCAGTATTTT. Its protein product is CASTLGGGHTDTQYF.

This clone occurred a few times. The chain couples TRBV7-8 to TRBJ1-5; D remains unclear. The CDR3 totals 14 residues. V was shortened by 1 base and J by 5 bases, with 9 bases between the two germline ends. Germline V gene lookup returns CDR1 SGHVS and CDR2 FQNEAQ. CDR3: CASSLEEGDQPQHF. In nucleotides, the CDR3 is TGTGCCAGCAGCTTAGAGGAGGGTGATCAGCCCCAGCATTTT.

The chain has TRBV11-2 and TRBJ2-6, with 7 bases lining up with TRBD1. With V trimmed by 8 bases and J by 0 bases, 13 bases remained unmatched. Per the germline V gene, CDR1 is SGHAT and CDR2 is FQNNGV. There are 18 residues in the CDR3. This CDR3 is CASQTNRGSPSGANVLTF. Here the CDR3 DNA reads TGTGCCAGCCAAACCAACAGGGGCAGCCCCTCTGGGGCCAACGTCCTGACTTTC.

This clone occurred a few times. V is TRBV7-8 and J is TRBJ1-3; D is perhaps TRBD1 (5 bases). Trimming took off 5 bases at V and 0 bases at J, with 14 bases between the two ends. The V gene's germline CDR1 is SGHVS and CDR2 FQNEAQ. The CDR3 contains 16 residues. CDR3 sequence reads: CASSITGPFSGNTIYF. As DNA, the CDR3 is TGTGCCAGCAGCATCACAGGCCCCTTCTCTGGAAACACCATATATTTT.